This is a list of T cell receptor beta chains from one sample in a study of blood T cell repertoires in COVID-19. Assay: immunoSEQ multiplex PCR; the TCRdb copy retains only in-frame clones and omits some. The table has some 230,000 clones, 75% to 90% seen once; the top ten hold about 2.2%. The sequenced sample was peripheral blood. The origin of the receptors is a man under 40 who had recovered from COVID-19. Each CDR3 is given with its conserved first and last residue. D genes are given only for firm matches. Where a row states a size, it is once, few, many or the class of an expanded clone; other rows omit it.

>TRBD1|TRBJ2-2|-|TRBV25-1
CASSDPGQGWTGELFF
TGTGCCAGCAGCGATCCGGGACAGGGATGGACCGGGGAGCTGTTTTTT
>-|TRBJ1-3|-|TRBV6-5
CAKAALGNTIYF
TGTGCCAAGGCAGCGCTCGGAAACACCATATATTTT
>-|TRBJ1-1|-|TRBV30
CAWSVQGRGTEAFF
TGTGCCTGGAGTGTACAGGGAAGGGGGACTGAAGCTTTCTTT
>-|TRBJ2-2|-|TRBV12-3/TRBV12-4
CASNSFGELFF
TGTGCCAGTAATTCCTTCGGGGAGCTGTTTTTT
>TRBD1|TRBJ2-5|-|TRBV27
CASSNRGRETQYF
TGTGCCAGCAGCAACAGGGGTCGGGAGACCCAGTACTTC
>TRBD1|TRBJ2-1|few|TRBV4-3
CASSQEGQGANRAYNEQFF
TGCGCCAGCAGCCAAGAAGGGCAGGGGGCGAATAGGGCCTACAATGAGCAGTTCTTC
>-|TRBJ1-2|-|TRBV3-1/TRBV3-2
CASSQGGDRGYTF
TGTGCCAGCAGCCAAGGGGGGGACCGTGGCTACACCTTC
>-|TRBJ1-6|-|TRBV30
CAWAKKGGEGDNSPLHF
TGTGCCTGGGCTAAGAAAGGGGGGGAAGGGGACAATTCACCCCTCCACTTT
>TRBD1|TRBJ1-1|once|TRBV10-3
CAIWDSHGPEAFF
TGTGCCATCTGGGACAGTCATGGACCTGAAGCTTTCTTT
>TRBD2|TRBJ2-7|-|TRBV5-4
CASSPPHLAGGYEQYF
TGTGCCAGCAGCCCGCCCCATCTAGCGGGGGGTTACGAGCAGTACTTC
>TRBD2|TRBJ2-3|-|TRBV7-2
CASSLRLAGGFRTDTQYF
TGTGCCAGCAGCTTACGCCTAGCGGGGGGTTTCCGCACAGATACGCAGTATTTT
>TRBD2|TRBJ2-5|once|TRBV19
CASSIGVGLAGQETQYF
TGTGCCAGTAGTATAGGAGTTGGGTTAGCGGGCCAAGAGACCCAGTACTTC
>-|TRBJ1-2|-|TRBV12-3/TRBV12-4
CASSFGGGSGYTF
TGTGCCAGCAGTTTCGGAGGCGGGTCGGGCTACACCTTC
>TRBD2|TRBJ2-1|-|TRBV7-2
CASSLVRGGNNEQFF
TGTGCCAGCAGCTTAGTGCGGGGGGGTAACAATGAGCAGTTCTTC
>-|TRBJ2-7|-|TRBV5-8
CASSQGLARREQYF
TGTGCCAGCAGCCAGGGACTCGCTAGAAGGGAGCAGTACTTC
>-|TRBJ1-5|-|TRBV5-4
CASSLAPGSGQPQHF
TGTGCCAGCAGCTTGGCCCCGGGTTCTGGTCAGCCCCAGCATTTT
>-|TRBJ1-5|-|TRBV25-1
CASSEWGSLGPQHF
TGTGCCAGCAGTGAATGGGGCAGCCTGGGGCCCCAGCATTTT
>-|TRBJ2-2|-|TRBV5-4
CASSIGQLTNTGELFF
TGTGCCAGCAGCATTGGACAGCTTACCAACACCGGGGAGCTGTTTTTT
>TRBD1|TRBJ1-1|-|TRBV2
CASSGRDSRATEAFF
TGTGCCAGCAGTGGCCGGGACAGCAGAGCCACTGAAGCTTTCTTT
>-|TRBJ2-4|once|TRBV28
CASSLWMDSPTKNIQYF
TGTGCCAGCAGTTTATGGATGGACAGCCCTACCAAAAACATTCAGTACTTC
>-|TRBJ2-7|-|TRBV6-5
CASSTNENAPPKPYF
TGTGCCAGCAGTACGAACGAAAACGCCCCTCCTAAACCGTACTTC
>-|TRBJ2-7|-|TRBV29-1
CSVGGGFRDRDPYEQYF
TGCAGCGTCGGGGGGGGATTCCGGGACAGGGACCCCTACGAGCAGTACTTC
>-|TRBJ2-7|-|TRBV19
CARGWGVRGEQYF
TGTGCCAGAGGGTGGGGGGTTAGAGGCGAGCAGTACTTC
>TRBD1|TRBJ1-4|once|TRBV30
CAWTGLRERTGSEKLFF
TGTGCCTGGACGGGGCTTAGGGAAAGGACAGGGTCTGAAAAACTGTTTTTT
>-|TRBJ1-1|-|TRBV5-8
CASSFGRVLLNTEAFF
TGTGCCAGCAGCTTTGGCAGGGTCCTCTTGAACACTGAAGCTTTCTTT
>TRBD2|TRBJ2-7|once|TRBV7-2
CASSLVASGAGEQYF
TGTGCCAGCAGCTTAGTGGCTAGCGGGGCCGGCGAGCAGTACTTC
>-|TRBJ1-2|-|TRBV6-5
CASSRRGDYGYTF
TGTGCCAGCAGCCGACGGGGGGACTATGGCTACACCTTC
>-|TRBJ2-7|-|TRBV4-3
CASSQKATGEYEQYF
TGCGCCAGCAGCCAGAAGGCCACGGGAGAGTACGAGCAGTACTTC
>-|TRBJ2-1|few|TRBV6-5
CASSYKTSRREQFF
TGTGCCAGCAGTTACAAGACTTCCCGGAGGGAGCAGTTCTTC
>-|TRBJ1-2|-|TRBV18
CASSRREF
TGTGCCAGCTCACGAAGGGAGTTC
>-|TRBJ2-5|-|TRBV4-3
CASSQVIEETQYF
TGCGCCAGCAGCCAAGTGATAGAAGAGACCCAGTACTTC
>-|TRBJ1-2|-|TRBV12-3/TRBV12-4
CASSFKGVYGYTF
TGTGCCAGCAGTTTCAAGGGGGTCTATGGCTACACCTTC
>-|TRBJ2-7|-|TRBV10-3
CAISREHPSYEQYF
TGTGCCATCAGTCGTGAGCATCCCTCCTACGAGCAGTACTTC